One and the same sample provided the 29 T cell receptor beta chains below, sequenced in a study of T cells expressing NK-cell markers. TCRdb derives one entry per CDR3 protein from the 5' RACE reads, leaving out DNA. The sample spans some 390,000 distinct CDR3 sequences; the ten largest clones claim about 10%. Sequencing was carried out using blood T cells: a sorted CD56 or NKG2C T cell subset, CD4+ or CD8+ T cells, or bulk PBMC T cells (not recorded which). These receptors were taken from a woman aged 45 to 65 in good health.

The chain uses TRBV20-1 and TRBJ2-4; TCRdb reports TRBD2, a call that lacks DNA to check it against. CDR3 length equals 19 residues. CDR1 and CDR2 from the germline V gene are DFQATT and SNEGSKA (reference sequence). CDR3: CSAREEHSGLAWAKNIQYF.

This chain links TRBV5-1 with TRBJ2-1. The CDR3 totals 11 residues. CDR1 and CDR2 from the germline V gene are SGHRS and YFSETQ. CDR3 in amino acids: CASRQNDEQFF.

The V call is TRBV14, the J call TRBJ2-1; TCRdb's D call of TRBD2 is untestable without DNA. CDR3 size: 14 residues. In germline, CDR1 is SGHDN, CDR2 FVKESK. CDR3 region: CASSRRGTSSEQFF.

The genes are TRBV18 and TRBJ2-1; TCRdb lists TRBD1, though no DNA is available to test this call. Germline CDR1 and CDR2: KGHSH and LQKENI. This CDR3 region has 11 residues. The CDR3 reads CASSPLGQQFF.

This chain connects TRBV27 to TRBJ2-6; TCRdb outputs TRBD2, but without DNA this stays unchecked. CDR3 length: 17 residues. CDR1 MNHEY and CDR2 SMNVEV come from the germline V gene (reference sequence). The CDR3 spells CASSSEGPTWGANVLTF.

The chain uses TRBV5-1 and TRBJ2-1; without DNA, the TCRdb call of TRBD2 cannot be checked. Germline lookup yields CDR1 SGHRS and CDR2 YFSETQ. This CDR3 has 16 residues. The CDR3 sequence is CASSPGLAGAGGEQFF.

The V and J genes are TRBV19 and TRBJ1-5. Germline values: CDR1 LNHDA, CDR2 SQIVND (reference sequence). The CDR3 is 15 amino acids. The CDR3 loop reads CASSPREGGNQPQHF.

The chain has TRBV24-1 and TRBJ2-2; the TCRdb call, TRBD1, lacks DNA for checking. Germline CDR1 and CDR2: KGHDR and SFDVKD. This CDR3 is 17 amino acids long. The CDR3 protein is CATSEAGTGTLSRELFF.

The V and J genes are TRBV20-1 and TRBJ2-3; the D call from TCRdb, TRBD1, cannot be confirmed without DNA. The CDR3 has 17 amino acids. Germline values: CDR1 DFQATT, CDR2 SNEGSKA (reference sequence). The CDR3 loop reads CSARAYRAGRSTDTQYF.

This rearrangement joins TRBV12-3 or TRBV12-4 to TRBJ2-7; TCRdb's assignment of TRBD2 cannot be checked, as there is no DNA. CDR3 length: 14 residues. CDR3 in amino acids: CASRTSGAGHEQYF.

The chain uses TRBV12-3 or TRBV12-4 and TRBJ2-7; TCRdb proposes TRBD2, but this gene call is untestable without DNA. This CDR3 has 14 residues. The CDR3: CASSFLAGTYEQYF.

This CDR3 reads CASSPTGHSYEQYF. This sequence joins TRBV4-1 and TRBJ2-7; checking the TCRdb D call of TRBD1 is not possible without DNA. Germline CDR1 MGHRA, CDR2 YSYEKL. The CDR3 is 14 residues long.

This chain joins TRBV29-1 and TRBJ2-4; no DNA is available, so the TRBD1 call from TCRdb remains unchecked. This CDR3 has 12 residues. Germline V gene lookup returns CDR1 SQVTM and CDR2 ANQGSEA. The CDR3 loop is CSVEDHGGLQYF.

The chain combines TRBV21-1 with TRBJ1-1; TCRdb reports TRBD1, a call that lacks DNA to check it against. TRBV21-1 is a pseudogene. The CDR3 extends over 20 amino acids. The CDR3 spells CASSKIGGHLNRAANTEAFF.

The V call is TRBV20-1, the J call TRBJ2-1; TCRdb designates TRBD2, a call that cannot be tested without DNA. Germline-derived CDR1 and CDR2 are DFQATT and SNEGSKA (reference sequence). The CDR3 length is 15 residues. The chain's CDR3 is CSAREELAGSNEQFF.

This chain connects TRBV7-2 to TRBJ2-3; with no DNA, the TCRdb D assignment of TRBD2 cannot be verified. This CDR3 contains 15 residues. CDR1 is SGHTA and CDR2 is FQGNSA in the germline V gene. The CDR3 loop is CASSREGAHTDTQYF.

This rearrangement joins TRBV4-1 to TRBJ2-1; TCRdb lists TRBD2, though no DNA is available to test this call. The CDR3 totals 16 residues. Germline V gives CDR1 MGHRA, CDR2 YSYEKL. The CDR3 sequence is CASSPIAGGPRNEQFF.

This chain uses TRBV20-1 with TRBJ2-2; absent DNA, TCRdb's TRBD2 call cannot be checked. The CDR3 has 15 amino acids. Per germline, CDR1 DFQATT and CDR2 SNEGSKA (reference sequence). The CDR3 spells CSARPTGTSAGELFF.

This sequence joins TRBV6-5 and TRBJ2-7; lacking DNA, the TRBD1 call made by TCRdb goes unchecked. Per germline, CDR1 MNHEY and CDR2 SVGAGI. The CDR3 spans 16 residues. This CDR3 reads CASSYLPQGSGYEQYF.

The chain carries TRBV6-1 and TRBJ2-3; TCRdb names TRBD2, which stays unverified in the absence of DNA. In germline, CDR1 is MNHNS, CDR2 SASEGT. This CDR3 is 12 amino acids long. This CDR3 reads CASGSSTDTQYF.

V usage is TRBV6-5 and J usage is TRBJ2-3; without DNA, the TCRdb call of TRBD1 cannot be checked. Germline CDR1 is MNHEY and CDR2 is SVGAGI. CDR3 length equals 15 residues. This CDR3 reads CASSSDTTGPDTQYF.

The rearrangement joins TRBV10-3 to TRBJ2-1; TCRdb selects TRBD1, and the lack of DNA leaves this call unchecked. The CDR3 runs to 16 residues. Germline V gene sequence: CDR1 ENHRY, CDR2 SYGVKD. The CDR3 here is CAIREPGQGAHNEQFF.

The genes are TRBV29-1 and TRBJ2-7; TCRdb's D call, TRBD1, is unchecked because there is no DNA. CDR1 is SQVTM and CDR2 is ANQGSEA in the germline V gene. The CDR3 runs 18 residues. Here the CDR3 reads CSAKWEGGRRRSLFEQYF.

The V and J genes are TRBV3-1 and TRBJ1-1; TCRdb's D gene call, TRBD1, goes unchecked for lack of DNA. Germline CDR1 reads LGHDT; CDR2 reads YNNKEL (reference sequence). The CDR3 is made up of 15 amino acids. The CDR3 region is CASSIQGAQNTEAFF.

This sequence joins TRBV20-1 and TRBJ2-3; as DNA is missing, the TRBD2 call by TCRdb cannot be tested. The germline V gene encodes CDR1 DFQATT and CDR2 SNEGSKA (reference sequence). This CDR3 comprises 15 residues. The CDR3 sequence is CSARGLAGGKDTQYF.

The CDR3 reads CSAYGTVTDTQYF. The chain recombines TRBV20-1 with TRBJ2-3; no DNA is available, so the TRBD1 call from TCRdb remains unchecked. Germline-derived CDR1 and CDR2 are DFQATT and SNEGSKA (reference sequence). This CDR3 contains 13 residues.

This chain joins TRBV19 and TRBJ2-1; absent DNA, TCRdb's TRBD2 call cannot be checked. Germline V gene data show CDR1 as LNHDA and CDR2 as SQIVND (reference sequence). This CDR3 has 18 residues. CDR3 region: CASSTGLAGGLIHNEQFF.

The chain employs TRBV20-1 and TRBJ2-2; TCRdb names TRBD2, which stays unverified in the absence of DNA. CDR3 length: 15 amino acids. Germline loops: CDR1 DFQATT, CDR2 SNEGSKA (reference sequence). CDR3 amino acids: CSARDSGGSPGELFF.

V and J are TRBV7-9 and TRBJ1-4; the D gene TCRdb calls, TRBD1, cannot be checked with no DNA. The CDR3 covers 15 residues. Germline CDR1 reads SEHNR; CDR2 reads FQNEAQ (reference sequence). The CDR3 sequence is CASSSAGQPNEKLFF.